The rows below give T cell receptor beta chains drawn from one sample of a study of regulatory T cells in long-lasting Graves disease. TCRdb recomputed calls from the multiplex PCR reads with MiXCR, one row per CDR3 protein. The data hold roughly 500,000 distinct CDR3 sequences, with roughly 14% observed a single time. This sample also belongs to another study, concerning T cells in Graves' hyperthyroidism and ophthalmopathy.

The sample here was peripheral blood mononuclear cells (PBMCs), taken at new diagnosis, from a patient treated with antithyroid drugs. Receptor source: a man younger than 40 with Graves disease. Both conserved end residues are part of each CDR3. A D gene is named only where the DNA matches it firmly. Size values are once, few and many counts, or a class for expanded clones, and some rows have none.

J gene: TRBJ2-7
clone size: -
V gene: TRBV12-3/TRBV12-4
D gene: TRBD1
CDR3 DNA: TGTGCCAGCAGTGGGGGTGGACAGGGGTTCTACGAGCAGTACTTC
CDR3 protein: CASSGGGQGFYEQYF

J gene: TRBJ2-5
clone size: -
V gene: TRBV6-1
D gene: -
CDR3 DNA: TGTGCCAGCAGTGAAAGTTCAGAGACCCAGTACTTC
CDR3 protein: CASSESSETQYF

J gene: TRBJ2-4
clone size: many
V gene: TRBV29-1
D gene: -
CDR3 DNA: TGCAGCGTTTCCGTCGGCGCCTTAGCCAAAAACATTCAGTACTTC
CDR3 protein: CSVSVGALAKNIQYF

J gene: TRBJ2-7
clone size: few
V gene: TRBV5-8
D gene: TRBD1
CDR3 DNA: TGTGCCAGCAGCTTGCCAAGACAGGGAATCTACGAGCAGTACTTC
CDR3 protein: CASSLPRQGIYEQYF

J gene: TRBJ1-5
clone size: many
V gene: TRBV30
D gene: -
CDR3 DNA: TGTGCCTGGAGTCAGGGGAACGGCAATCAGCCCCAGCATTTT
CDR3 protein: CAWSQGNGNQPQHF

J gene: TRBJ1-6
clone size: many
V gene: TRBV9
D gene: TRBD1
CDR3 DNA: TGTGCCAGCAGCGAGCAGACAGGGAGTGATTCACCCCTCCACTTT
CDR3 protein: CASSEQTGSDSPLHF

J gene: TRBJ2-1
clone size: -
V gene: TRBV20-1
D gene: TRBD1
CDR3 DNA: TGCAGTGCTAGAGATAGAGACAGGGGGGATGAGCAGTTCTTC
CDR3 protein: CSARDRDRGDEQFF

J gene: TRBJ2-5
clone size: few
V gene: TRBV27
D gene: TRBD1
CDR3 DNA: TGTGCCAGCAGTTTCCCGAAAACAGGGGATGATGAGACCCAGTACTTC
CDR3 protein: CASSFPKTGDDETQYF

J gene: TRBJ1-2
clone size: many
V gene: TRBV27
D gene: -
CDR3 DNA: TGTGCCAGCTGGGGGGGTCCGGGACTGGGCTTTAGCTACACCTTC
CDR3 protein: CASWGGPGLGFSYTF

J gene: TRBJ2-1
clone size: few
V gene: TRBV14
D gene: -
CDR3 DNA: TGTGCCAGCAGCACCCGTCGGCAAGGATTGAGGGACAACAATGAGCAGTTCTTC
CDR3 protein: CASSTRRQGLRDNNEQFF

J gene: TRBJ2-1
clone size: many
V gene: TRBV5-1
D gene: -
CDR3 DNA: TGCGCCAGCAGCGAGGGGGACACCCAGGGGGAGCAGTTCTTC
CDR3 protein: CASSEGDTQGEQFF

J gene: TRBJ2-7
clone size: -
V gene: TRBV5-1
D gene: -
CDR3 DNA: TGCGCCAGCAGCCCTCTAGGAAGGGGTTACGAGCAGTACTTC
CDR3 protein: CASSPLGRGYEQYF

J gene: TRBJ1-3
clone size: few
V gene: TRBV13
D gene: -
CDR3 DNA: TGTGCCAGCAGCTCGTGGGGAAACACCATATATTTT
CDR3 protein: CASSSWGNTIYF

J gene: TRBJ1-3
clone size: -
V gene: TRBV20-1
D gene: TRBD1
CDR3 DNA: TGCAGTGCTCGGATAAACAGGGGAGATGGAAACACCATATATTTT
CDR3 protein: CSARINRGDGNTIYF

J gene: TRBJ1-6
clone size: many
V gene: TRBV7-8
D gene: TRBD1
CDR3 DNA: TGTGCCAGCAGCTTACCCATGACAGGGGTTGCGAATTCACCCCTCCACTTT
CDR3 protein: CASSLPMTGVANSPLHF

J gene: TRBJ1-1
clone size: many
V gene: TRBV20-1
D gene: TRBD1
CDR3 DNA: TGCAGTGCTAGTTATGCCTGGACAGGGGGCACTGAAGCTTTCTTT
CDR3 protein: CSASYAWTGGTEAFF

J gene: TRBJ2-3
clone size: many
V gene: TRBV20-1
D gene: TRBD2
CDR3 DNA: TGCAGTGCTAGCGGGGGGACTAGCGTCACAGATACGCAGTATTTT
CDR3 protein: CSASGGTSVTDTQYF

J gene: TRBJ2-7
clone size: few
V gene: TRBV6-1
D gene: TRBD1
CDR3 DNA: TGTGCCAGCAGCGATGCCGGGACAGGGGGCTTCTACGAGCAGTACTTC
CDR3 protein: CASSDAGTGGFYEQYF

J gene: TRBJ2-7
clone size: few
V gene: TRBV7-9
D gene: -
CDR3 DNA: TGTGCCAGCAGCACTTATCGGACAACCTACGAGCAGTACTTC
CDR3 protein: CASSTYRTTYEQYF

J gene: TRBJ1-2
clone size: once
V gene: TRBV27
D gene: -
CDR3 DNA: TGTGCCAGCAGGTCTGCCGGGGCCGACTATGGCTACACCTTC
CDR3 protein: CASRSAGADYGYTF

J gene: TRBJ1-1
clone size: few
V gene: TRBV19
D gene: -
CDR3 DNA: TGTGCCAGTAGTAAGGCAGGCAACCGAATGAACACTGAAGCTTTCTTT
CDR3 protein: CASSKAGNRMNTEAFF

J gene: TRBJ1-5
clone size: -
V gene: TRBV19
D gene: -
CDR3 DNA: TGTGCCAGTAAGGACAAGGCCTATCAGCCCCAGCATTTT
CDR3 protein: CASKDKAYQPQHF

J gene: TRBJ2-1
clone size: many
V gene: TRBV3-1
D gene: -
CDR3 DNA: TGTGCCAGTGCCAGGACCGAGGATGAGCAGTTCTTC
CDR3 protein: CASARTEDEQFF

J gene: TRBJ2-7
clone size: few
V gene: TRBV10-1
D gene: TRBD2
CDR3 DNA: TGCGCCAGCAGTGAGCCCGGGACTAGCGGTTCCTACGAGCAGTACTTC
CDR3 protein: CASSEPGTSGSYEQYF

J gene: TRBJ2-3
clone size: few
V gene: TRBV9
D gene: TRBD1
CDR3 DNA: TGTGCCAGCAGCCCCCCAGCCAGGGGGACAGATACGCAGTATTTT
CDR3 protein: CASSPPARGTDTQYF